This entry is about one TCR beta chain. What it binds is unknown. Sorted-subset replicate PCR reactions contained 150 to 200 ng DNA, corresponding to tens of thousands of T cell genomes. The data were produced by immunoSEQ multiplex PCR, yet TCRdb's version contains in-frame clones alone and is incomplete. Of roughly 850,000 clones in the sample, roughly 96% were seen once. The data are from a study of shared clonotypes between healthy human individuals. Study results and limitations: Limitation of the genetic and exposure-history diversity represented came from the few donors.

Positive CCR7 selection of CD45RO-negative cells yielded the naive CD8 cells, and terminally differentiated effector memory CD45RA+ cells were excluded. All donors were Caucasian adults living in Nashville, Tennessee. The sequenced material came from naive CD8+ T cells sorted from blood. This TCR was recovered from a man under 40 in good health.

The CDR3 loop reads CASSLLDRADQPQHF. The CDR3 nucleotides are TGCGCCAGCAGCCTTCTAGACAGGGCGGATCAGCCCCAGCATTTT. V usage is TRBV4-3 and J usage is TRBJ1-5, with 7 bases lining up with TRBD1. V shed 4 bases, J shed 5 bases, and the junction held 8 bases outside the gene matches. The CDR3 covers 15 residues. Germline CDR1 is LGHNA and CDR2 is YSLEER.